The 29 T cell receptor beta chains listed next were all sequenced from one sample in a study of blood T cell repertoires in COVID-19. Assay used: immunoSEQ multiplex PCR; TCRdb lists only in-frame clones, some missing. The table shows about 310,000 clones, with approximately 83% occurring only once. Sequencing input: PBMCs or T cells enriched from blood (not recorded which). These receptors were obtained from a man in his thirties or forties who had recovered from COVID-19.

In regard to this clone: Other DNA sequences within the sample encode an identical CDR3. This chain connects TRBV5-1 to TRBJ2-5; 10 nucleotides match TRBD1. Germline trimming cut 4 bases from V and 2 bases from J; bases unmatched to any gene: 2. CDR1 is SGHRS and CDR2 is YFSETQ in the germline V gene. CDR3 length: 14 residues. CDR3 amino acids: CASSPGQGQETQYF. The DNA for the CDR3 is TGCGCCAGCAGCCCGGGACAGGGGCAAGAGACCCAGTACTTC.

This chain uses TRBV18 with TRBJ1-1; no reliable D call. V lost 1 base, J lost 1 base, and 10 bases lay in between. The CDR3 spans 15 residues. CDR1 KGHSH and CDR2 LQKENI come from the germline V gene. CDR3 DNA sequence: TGTGCCAGCTCACCACAAAGAGTTGAGAACACTGAAGCTTTCTTT. Translated: CASSPQRVENTEAFF.

This clone was seen just once. The genes are TRBV19 and TRBJ1-4, with 8 bases identical to TRBD1. Germline CDR1 reads LNHDA; CDR2 reads SQIVND (reference sequence). This CDR3 contains 15 residues. Losses at the gene ends were 9 bases for V and 7 bases for J; bases not matched to a gene: 13. CDR3 DNA sequence: TGTGCCAGCCGGGACAGGACCACGGCTGTTGAAAAACTGTTTTTT. Translation gives CASRDRTTAVEKLFF.

J is TRBJ1-2 and V is TRBV2; a possible D gene is TRBD1 (6 bases). V was trimmed by 5 bases and J by 8 bases, leaving 18 bases between them. The germline V gene has CDR1 SNHLY and CDR2 FYNNEI. The CDR3 runs to 14 residues. The CDR3 bases are TGTGCCAGCAGTAAACAGGGACGCCAGGACGGCTACACCTTC. It yields the protein CASSKQGRQDGYTF.

The chain combines TRBV9 with TRBJ2-7, with TRBD1 matching 8 bases. This CDR3 is built from 16 residues. The germline CDR1 and CDR2 sequences are SGDLS and YYNGEE. V trimming: 4 bases; J trimming: 2 bases; junction bases outside the gene matches: 11. The DNA for the CDR3 is TGTGCCAGCAGCCATGGCAGGGGACAGGCCCCCTACGAGCAGTACTTC. Encoded protein: CASSHGRGQAPYEQYF.

The rearrangement joins TRBV3-1 (or the pseudogene TRBV3-2) to TRBJ1-1, with D tentatively TRBD1 (5 bases). V was clipped by 1 base and J by 4 bases, with 13 bases between them. Per germline, CDR1 LGHDT and CDR2 YNNKEL (reference sequence). The length of the CDR3 is 15 residues. The CDR3 sequence: CASSQGRAWITEAFF. The CDR3 DNA is TGTGCCAGCAGCCAAGGCAGGGCTTGGATCACTGAAGCTTTCTTT.

The chain links TRBV2 to TRBJ1-2; 7 bases are a match to TRBD1. After removal of 4 bases from V and 0 bases from J, the junction contained 8 bases not matched to a gene. The CDR3 is made up of 16 amino acids. Per germline, CDR1 SNHLY and CDR2 FYNNEI. CDR3 DNA sequence: TGTGCCAGCAGTGCAAAACGACAGGGTTCTAACTATGGCTACACCTTC. It translates to CASSAKRQGSNYGYTF. Looking up the rest from reference TRBV2 and TRBJ1-2 gives the full variable domain: EPEVTQTPSHQVTQMGQEVILRCVPISNHLYFYWYRQILGQKVEFLVSFYNNEISEKSEIFDDQFSVERPDGSNFTLKIRSTKLEDSAMYFCASSAKRQGSNYGYTFGSGTRLTVV.

The chain links TRBV28 to TRBJ2-3; 8 nucleotides line up with TRBD2. The ends lost 7 bases at V and 4 bases at J; junction bases unmatched: 10. This CDR3 has 15 amino acids. Germline V gene sequence: CDR1 MDHEN, CDR2 SYDVKM. CDR3: CASNQRGGSADTQYF. CDR3 DNA: TGTGCCAGCAATCAACGGGGGGGAAGCGCAGATACGCAGTATTTT.

The CDR3 sequence: CAISHQGAHEQYF. In DNA form, the CDR3 reads TGTGCCATCAGTCACCAGGGGGCCCACGAGCAGTACTTC. The chain is built from TRBV10-3 and TRBJ2-7; TRBD1 matches 8 bases. Trimming at V came to 5 bases and at J to 5 bases, leaving 5 bases not matched to a gene. The CDR3 sequence is 13 residues long. CDR1 and CDR2 (germline): ENHRY, SYGVKD.

This chain joins TRBV3-1 (or the pseudogene TRBV3-2) and TRBJ1-1; 9 nucleotides line up with TRBD1. After removal of 2 bases from V and 5 bases from J, the junction contained 9 bases not matched to a gene. The CDR3 covers 16 residues. The germline gives CDR1 LGHDT, CDR2 YNNKEL (reference sequence). The CDR3 DNA reads as TGTGCCAGCAGCCAACCGGGACAGGGCGTATGGACTGAAGCTTTCTTT. Amino acid sequence: CASSQPGQGVWTEAFF.

Notes on this clone: Other DNA sequences within the sample encode an identical CDR3. The chain combines TRBV10-3 with TRBJ1-5; 10 nucleotides align to TRBD1. Germline trimming cut 5 bases from V and 5 bases from J; bases unmatched to any gene: 3. Germline CDR1 and CDR2: ENHRY and SYGVKD. There are 14 residues in the CDR3. In DNA form, the CDR3 reads TGTGCCATCAGTCGGGACAGGGGAGATCAGCCCCAGCATTTT. Translation gives CAISRDRGDQPQHF.

The V call is TRBV2, the J call TRBJ1-2, with TRBD1 matching 9 bases. The CDR3 loop spans 16 amino acids. The ends lost 4 bases at V and 3 bases at J; junction bases unmatched: 9. Germline V lookup: CDR1 SNHLY, CDR2 FYNNEI. The CDR3 DNA sequence: TGTGCCAGCAGTGCTTTAAAGGGACAGGGCTACTATGGCTACACCTTC. This encodes CASSALKGQGYYGYTF.

The V gene is TRBV5-1, the J gene TRBJ1-4, with 7 nucleotides matching TRBD1. Germline V gives CDR1 SGHRS, CDR2 YFSETQ. This CDR3 is 17 amino acids long. The J segment lost 3 bases and the V segment lost 4 bases, leaving 12 bases of the junction unmatched. CDR3 in amino acids: CASSGTGAWASNEKLFF. The CDR3 DNA reads as TGCGCCAGCAGCGGAACAGGGGCCTGGGCCTCTAATGAAAAACTGTTTTTT.

The chain recombines TRBV7-9 with TRBJ2-3, with 11 bases that match TRBD2. The CDR3 spans 16 residues. V lost 6 bases, J lost 2 bases, and 7 bases stayed unmatched. CDR1 and CDR2 (germline): SEHNR, FQNEAQ (reference sequence). The CDR3, as DNA: TGTGCCAGCAGAATAGAACTAGCGGGGGCCACAGATACGCAGTATTTT. Its protein is CASRIELAGATDTQYF.

This clone has a single count. CDR3 bases: TGTGCCAGCAGCTCGTTTCCGGGGAGAGGGCAGCCCCAGCATTTT. It specifies CASSSFPGRGQPQHF. The V gene is TRBV7-2, the J gene TRBJ1-5, with no clear D. There are 15 residues in the CDR3. Germline CDR1 reads SGHTA; CDR2 reads FQGNSA. Trimming removed 4 bases at V and 7 bases at J, with 17 bases between.

This sequence joins TRBV14 and TRBJ2-1; 10 bases are a match to TRBD1. Trimming cost V 2 bases and J 10 bases; bases outside gene matches: 14. Germline CDR1 and CDR2: SGHDN and FVKESK. This CDR3 comprises 17 residues. The CDR3 is CASSQQGTGVRAREQFF. The CDR3 DNA reads as TGTGCCAGCAGCCAACAAGGGACAGGGGTACGGGCAAGGGAGCAGTTCTTC.

J is TRBJ1-3 and V is TRBV5-4, with D perhaps TRBD1 (5 bases). With 5 bases removed from V and 0 bases from J, the gap between germline ends came to 12 bases. Germline V gene data show CDR1 as SGHNT and CDR2 as YYREEE (reference sequence). There are 15 residues in the CDR3. The CDR3 DNA reads TGTGCCAGCAGTCAAACAGGCTACTCTGGAAACACCATATATTTT. It is translated as CASSQTGYSGNTIYF.

This chain uses TRBV3-1 (or the pseudogene TRBV3-2) with TRBJ1-2; D perhaps matches TRBD1 (5 bases). The V end was cut by 3 bases, the J end by 5 bases, with 13 bases between. Looked up from germline, CDR1 is LGHDT and CDR2 is YNNKEL (reference sequence). The CDR3 extends over 14 amino acids. The CDR3 region is CASSQGQGRYGYTF. DNA of the CDR3: TGTGCCAGCAGCCAGGGGCAGGGAAGGTATGGCTACACCTTC.

The genes are TRBV5-4 and TRBJ1-1; 9 bases are shared with TRBD1. V shed 2 bases and J 1 base; nucleotides not matched to a gene: 9. The length of the CDR3 is 17 residues. Germline loops: CDR1 SGHNT, CDR2 YYREEE (reference sequence). As DNA, the CDR3 is TGTGCCAGCAGCTTTACCGGGACAGGGCTGGGGAACACTGAAGCTTTCTTT. As protein: CASSFTGTGLGNTEAFF.

This chain connects TRBV18 to TRBJ1-1; D possibly corresponds to TRBD1 (6 bases). Germline V CDR1 and CDR2: KGHSH, LQKENI. This CDR3 has 16 amino acids. V was trimmed by 3 bases and J by 5 bases, leaving 19 bases between them. The CDR3 loop is CASSPPAGEGRTEAFF. The CDR3 coding sequence is TGTGCCAGCTCACCTCCGGCAGGGGAGGGGCGGACTGAAGCTTTCTTT.

The gene calls are TRBV2 and TRBJ1-6; no firm D call. The germline V gene has CDR1 SNHLY and CDR2 FYNNEI. V was shortened by 7 bases and J by 1 base, with 17 bases between the two germline ends. The length of the CDR3 is 17 residues. CDR3 residues: CASIESHSGSYNSPLHF. The CDR3 region has the DNA TGTGCCAGCATCGAATCGCATTCCGGTTCCTATAATTCACCCCTCCACTTT.

This sequence joins TRBV5-1 and TRBJ2-1, with unresolved D. Trimming cost V 0 bases and J 5 bases, with 12 bases left between them. The CDR3 runs 15 residues. Germline assignment: CDR1 SGHRS and CDR2 YFSETQ. The CDR3 sequence: CASSLASSSNNEQFF. CDR3 sequence (DNA): TGCGCCAGCAGCTTGGCGTCTAGTTCCAACAATGAGCAGTTCTTC.

This sequence joins TRBV7-2 and TRBJ2-3; 12 bases are a match to TRBD2. Germline lookup yields CDR1 SGHTA and CDR2 FQGNSA. V trimming: 1 base; J trimming: 2 bases; junction bases outside the gene matches: 7. The CDR3 runs 18 residues. CDR3 sequence reads: CASSLGLAGAFYTDTQYF. CDR3 sequence (DNA): TGTGCCAGCAGCTTAGGACTAGCGGGGGCCTTCTACACAGATACGCAGTATTTT.

The genes are TRBV5-4 and TRBJ1-6; 8 bases map to TRBD1. This CDR3 is 16 amino acids long. Germline V CDR1 and CDR2: SGHNT, YYREEE (reference sequence). The V and J ends lost 4 bases and 7 bases, in that order; junction bases with no gene match: 10. CDR3 nucleotide sequence: TGTGCCAGCAGCGAGAACCCAGGGGGCAGGAATTCACCCCTCCACTTT. Translating it yields CASSENPGGRNSPLHF.

Remarks on this clone: Other DNA sequences within the sample encode an identical CDR3. The CDR3 sequence is CASSLQGYEQYF. Written as DNA, the CDR3 is TGTGCCAGCAGCTTGCAGGGTTACGAGCAGTACTTC. The V call is TRBV11-2, the J call TRBJ2-7; weak D call: TRBD1 (5 bases). This CDR3 comprises 12 residues. The germline gives CDR1 SGHAT, CDR2 FQNNGV. Between the trimmed V and J ends, which lost 3 bases and 4 bases, there was a span of 7 bases. The variable domain in full, with the rest retrieved from reference TRBV11-2 and TRBJ2-7, is EAGVAQSPRYKIIEKRQSVAFWCNPISGHATLYWYQQILGQGPKLLIQFQNNGVVDDSQLPKDRFSAERLKGVDSTLKIQPAKLEDSAVYLCASSLQGYEQYFGPGTRLTVT.

The J gene is TRBJ1-6, the V gene TRBV2, with 10 bases fitting TRBD1. CDR1 and CDR2 (germline): SNHLY, FYNNEI. J was trimmed by 13 bases and V by 6 bases; bases with no gene match: 12. The CDR3 contains 15 residues. The CDR3 region has the DNA TGTGCCAGCAGCGACGGCCGGACAGGGGGTTCCCCCCTCCACTTT. It is translated as CASSDGRTGGSPLHF.

The chain joins TRBV24-1 to TRBJ1-1, with D uncertain. V gave up 3 bases and J gave up 2 bases, with 9 bases separating them. The CDR3 contains 14 residues. Germline assignment: CDR1 KGHDR and CDR2 SFDVKD. The CDR3: CATSDPGRNTEAFF. In DNA, the CDR3 is TGTGCCACCAGTGATCCCGGGAGAAACACTGAAGCTTTCTTT.

The chain uses TRBV18 and TRBJ2-3, with unresolved D. This CDR3 spans 18 amino acids. CDR1 KGHSH and CDR2 LQKENI come from the germline V gene. The V gene lost 1 base and the J gene lost 8 bases, with 25 bases spanning the gap. CDR3 amino acids: CASSPRTRLYSPLGTQYF. The CDR3 nucleotides read TGTGCCAGCTCACCACGTACTCGTCTTTACAGCCCCCTGGGTACGCAGTATTTT.

The chain is built from TRBV7-6 and TRBJ2-5; D unclear. CDR3 length equals 14 residues. Germline V gene lookup returns CDR1 SGHVS and CDR2 FNYEAQ. V dropped 0 bases and J dropped 1 base, with 6 bases sitting between them. CDR3 protein: CASSLATSQETQYF. The CDR3 DNA follows: TGTGCCAGCAGCTTAGCGACTTCCCAAGAGACCCAGTACTTC.